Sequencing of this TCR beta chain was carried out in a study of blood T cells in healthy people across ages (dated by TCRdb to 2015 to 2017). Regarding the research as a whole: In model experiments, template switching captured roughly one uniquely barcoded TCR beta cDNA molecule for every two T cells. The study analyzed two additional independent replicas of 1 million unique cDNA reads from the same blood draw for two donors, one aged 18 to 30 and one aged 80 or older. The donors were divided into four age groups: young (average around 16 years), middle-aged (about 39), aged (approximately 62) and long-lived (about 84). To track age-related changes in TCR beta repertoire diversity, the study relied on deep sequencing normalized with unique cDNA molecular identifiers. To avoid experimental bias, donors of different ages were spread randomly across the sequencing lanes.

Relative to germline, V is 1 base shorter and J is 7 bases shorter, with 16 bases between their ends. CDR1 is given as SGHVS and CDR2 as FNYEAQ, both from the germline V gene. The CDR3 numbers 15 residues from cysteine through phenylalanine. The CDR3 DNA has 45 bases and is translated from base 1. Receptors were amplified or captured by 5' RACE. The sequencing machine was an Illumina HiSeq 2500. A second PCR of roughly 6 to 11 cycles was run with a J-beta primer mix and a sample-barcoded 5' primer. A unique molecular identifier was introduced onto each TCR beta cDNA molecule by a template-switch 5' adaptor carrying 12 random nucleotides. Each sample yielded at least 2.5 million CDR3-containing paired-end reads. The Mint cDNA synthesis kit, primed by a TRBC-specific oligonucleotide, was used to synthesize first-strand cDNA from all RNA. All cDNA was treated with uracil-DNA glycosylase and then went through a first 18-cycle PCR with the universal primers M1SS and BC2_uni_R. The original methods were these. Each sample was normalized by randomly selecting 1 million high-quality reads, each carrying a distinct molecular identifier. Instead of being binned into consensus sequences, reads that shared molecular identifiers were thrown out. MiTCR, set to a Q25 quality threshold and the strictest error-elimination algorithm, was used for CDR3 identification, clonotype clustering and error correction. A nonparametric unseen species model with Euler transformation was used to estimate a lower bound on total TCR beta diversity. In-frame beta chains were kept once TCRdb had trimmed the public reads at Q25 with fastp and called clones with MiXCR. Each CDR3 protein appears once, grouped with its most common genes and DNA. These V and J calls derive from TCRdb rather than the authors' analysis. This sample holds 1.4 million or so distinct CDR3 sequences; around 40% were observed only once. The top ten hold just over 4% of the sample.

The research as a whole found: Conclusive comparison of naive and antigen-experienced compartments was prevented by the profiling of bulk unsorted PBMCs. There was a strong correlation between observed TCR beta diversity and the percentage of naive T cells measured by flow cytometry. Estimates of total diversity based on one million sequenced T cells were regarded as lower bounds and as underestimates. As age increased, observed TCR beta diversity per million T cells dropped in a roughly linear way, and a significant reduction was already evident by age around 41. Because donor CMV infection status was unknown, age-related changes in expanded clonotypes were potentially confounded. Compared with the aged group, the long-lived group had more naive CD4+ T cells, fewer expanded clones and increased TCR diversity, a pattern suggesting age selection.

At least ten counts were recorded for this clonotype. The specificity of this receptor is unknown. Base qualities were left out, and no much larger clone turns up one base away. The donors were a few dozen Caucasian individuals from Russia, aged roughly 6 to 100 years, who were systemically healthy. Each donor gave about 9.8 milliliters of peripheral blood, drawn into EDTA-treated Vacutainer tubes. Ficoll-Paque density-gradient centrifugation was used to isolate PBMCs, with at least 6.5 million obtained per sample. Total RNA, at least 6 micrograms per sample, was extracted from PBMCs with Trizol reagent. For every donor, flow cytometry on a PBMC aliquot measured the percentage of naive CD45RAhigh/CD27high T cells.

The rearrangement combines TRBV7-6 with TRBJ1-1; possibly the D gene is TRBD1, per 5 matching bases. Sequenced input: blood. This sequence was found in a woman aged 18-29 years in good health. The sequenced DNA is TGTGCCAGCAGCTTAGTCGTTTCGGACAATCGTGAAGCTTTCTTT. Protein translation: CASSLVVSDNREAFF.